This T cell receptor beta chain was found in a study of shared clonotypes between healthy human individuals. Overall study findings and caveats: Sharing of clonotypes among donors was expected to vary with sequencing depth.

The germline gives CDR1 ENHRY, CDR2 SYGVKD. V was clipped by 5 bases and J by 5 bases; unmatched bases: 6. The CDR3 spans 15 residues. The study drew all its donors from Caucasian adults living in Nashville, Tennessee. The count of this clone is one. The antigen is unknown. Deep-level running was used for the assay. TCRdb's copy holds only in-frame clones and misses some; the assay was immunoSEQ multiplex PCR. The sample includes about 490,000 clones, 75% to 85% of them seen just once. This receptor was obtained from a woman aged 40 to 55 in good health. Some clones in this sample may be carry-over from other donors' samples. The chain combines TRBV10-3 with TRBJ1-4, with 9 bases matching TRBD1. The sequencing sample was made of PBMCs. In nucleotides, the CDR3 is TGTGCCATCAGTCAACCGGGACAGGGAAATGAAAAACTGTTTTTT. Its protein is CAISQPGQGNEKLFF.